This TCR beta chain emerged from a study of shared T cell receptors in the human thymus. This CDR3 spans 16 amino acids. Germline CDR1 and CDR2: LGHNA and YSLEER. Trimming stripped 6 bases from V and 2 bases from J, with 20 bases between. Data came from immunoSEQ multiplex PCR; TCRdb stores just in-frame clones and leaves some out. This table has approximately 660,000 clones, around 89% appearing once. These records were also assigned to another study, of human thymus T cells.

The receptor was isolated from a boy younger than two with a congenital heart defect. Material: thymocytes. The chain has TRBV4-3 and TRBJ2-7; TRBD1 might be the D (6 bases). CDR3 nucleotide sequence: TGCGCCAGCAGTCAATGGACCGGGACATCGGCCTACGAGCAGTACTTC. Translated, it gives CASSQWTGTSAYEQYF.